These 2 T cell receptor beta chains originate from one sample sequenced in a study of blood T cell repertoires in COVID-19. TCRdb's copy holds only in-frame clones and misses some; the assay was immunoSEQ multiplex PCR. The sample lists 150,000 to 180,000 clones, about four fifths occurring once. Sequenced sample: peripheral blood. Receptors were obtained from a woman aged 55-75 years with acute or convalescent COVID-19.

The genes are TRBV9 and TRBJ1-2; D not resolved. The germline V and J ends were trimmed by 1 base and 4 bases, with 14 bases remaining between them. This CDR3 has 15 amino acids. The V gene's germline CDR1 is SGDLS and CDR2 YYNGEE. The CDR3: CASSVTGGRSYGYTF. CDR3 sequence (DNA): TGTGCCAGCAGCGTAACGGGAGGACGGTCCTATGGCTACACCTTC.

CDR3 nucleotide sequence: TGTGCCAGCATTCTCGGGGGGTTTGGTGAAGCTTTCTTT. This gives the protein CASILGGFGEAFF. This sequence joins TRBV2 and TRBJ1-1; possibly TRBD1 for D (5 bases). The germline gives CDR1 SNHLY, CDR2 FYNNEI. The CDR3 runs 13 residues. V was trimmed by 7 bases and J by 7 bases, leaving 16 bases between them.